This passage covers 24 T cell receptor beta chains from one sample sequenced in a study of T cell clones after liver transplantation. This table comes from immunoSEQ multiplex PCR, and its TCRdb copy is limited to in-frame clones, with some not included. The table has roughly 80,000 clones, over 80% seen once. The material sequenced was CD4+ T cells from blood, taken at the 22-month timepoint. The receptors come from a human patient who received a liver transplant. The T cells may come from the graft donor.

The J gene is TRBJ1-3, the V gene TRBV28; D is uncertain. The CDR3 spans 15 residues. Germline V gene sequence: CDR1 MDHEN, CDR2 SYDVKM. Trimming left V 7 bases short and J 4 bases short, with 17 bases between. The CDR3 protein is CASNPAPSVGNTIYF. CDR3 bases: TGTGCCAGCAACCCCGCGCCGTCTGTGGGAAACACCATATATTTT.

This sequence joins TRBV4-3 and TRBJ2-7; TRBD2 aligns across 7 bases. The CDR3 length is 17 residues. Germline CDR1 LGHNA, CDR2 YSLEER. J gave up 4 bases and V 1 base, and 13 bases lay outside the gene matches. The CDR3 here is CASSQVVGRGPVYEQYF. The CDR3 nucleotides are TGCGCCAGCAGCCAAGTTGTGGGGAGGGGCCCCGTTTACGAGCAGTACTTC.

The chain is built from TRBV4-2 and TRBJ2-7; TRBD2 matches at 7 bases. Germline V CDR1 and CDR2: LGHNA, YNFKEQ. V lost 0 bases, J lost 0 bases, and 8 bases stayed unmatched. The CDR3 covers 17 residues. For the CDR3, the DNA is TGTGCCAGCAGCCAAGACAAAGGTCTAGCGGTCTCCTACGAGCAGTACTTC. It yields the protein CASSQDKGLAVSYEQYF.

The rearrangement joins TRBV11-3 to TRBJ2-1; perhaps D is TRBD1 or TRBD2 (6 bases each). CDR3 size: 14 residues. V was trimmed by 3 bases and J by 3 bases, leaving 9 bases between them. Germline lookup yields CDR1 SGHNT and CDR2 YENEEA. The CDR3 coding sequence is TGTGCCAGCAGCTTCAGGGGAGGCTACAATGAGCAGTTCTTC. This encodes CASSFRGGYNEQFF.

The table lists this clone with a few counts. The V and J genes are TRBV10-3 and TRBJ2-5; TRBD2 might be the D (5 bases). The CDR3 sequence is 13 residues long. V lost 10 bases and J 3 bases, leaving 15 bases between the germline ends. CDR1 and CDR2 from the germline V gene are ENHRY and SYGVKD. The CDR3 sequence: CATQGGREETQYF. Written as DNA, the CDR3 is TGTGCCACTCAAGGTGGGAGAGAAGAGACCCAGTACTTC.

DNA for the CDR3: TGTGCCAGCAGCTCCGTGGGGAGAGGGCGGACGCAGTATTTT. It translates to CASSSVGRGRTQYF. The gene calls are TRBV7-2 and TRBJ2-3; TRBD2 is a possible D gene (5 bases). The CDR3 is 14 residues long. The germline V gene has CDR1 SGHTA and CDR2 FQGNSA. V was trimmed by 4 bases and J by 9 bases, leaving 17 bases between them.

The gene calls are TRBV29-1 and TRBJ2-3, with D perhaps given as TRBD1 or TRBD2 (5 bases each). V gave up 7 bases and J gave up 5 bases, with 22 bases separating them. Germline V gene data show CDR1 as SQVTM and CDR2 as ANQGSEA. This CDR3 comprises 15 residues. Here the CDR3 reads CSADYGTYLKDTQYF. In DNA form, the CDR3 reads TGCAGCGCTGATTACGGGACCTACCTTAAAGATACGCAGTATTTT.

The genes are TRBV7-3 and TRBJ1-5; D is uncertain. The germline CDR1 and CDR2 sequences are SGHTA and FQGTGA. This CDR3 has 13 residues. Trimming removed 0 bases at V and 7 bases at J, with 7 bases between. The CDR3 nucleotides read TGTGCCAGCAGCTTAACTTCCCAGCAGCCCCAGCATTTT. Protein product: CASSLTSQQPQHF.

This clone has a single count. The chain recombines TRBV18 with TRBJ2-3; TRBD2 agrees at 9 bases. Germline CDR1 KGHSH, CDR2 LQKENI. The trim removed 2 bases at V and 6 bases at J, leaving 3 bases unmatched. The length of the CDR3 is 14 residues. The CDR3 protein is CASSPGLAGDTQYF. The CDR3 bases are TGTGCCAGCTCACCAGGGCTAGCGGGGGATACGCAGTATTTT. Together with reference TRBV18 and TRBJ2-3, the CDR3 gives the full variable domain: NAGVMQNPRHLVRRRGQEARLRCSPMKGHSHVYWYRQLPEEGLKFMVYLQKENIIDESGMPKERFSAEFPKEGPSILRIQQVVRGDSAAYFCASSPGLAGDTQYFGPGTRLTVL.

The chain recombines TRBV18 with TRBJ1-6, with D tentatively TRBD1 (5 bases). Per the germline V gene, CDR1 is KGHSH and CDR2 is LQKENI. Trimming removed 5 bases at V and 7 bases at J, with 15 bases between. The CDR3 has 15 amino acids. The CDR3 DNA reads TGTGCCAGCTCATCCCGGGGACGCGACAATTCACCCCTCCACTTT. Protein product: CASSSRGRDNSPLHF.

In this sample, this clone turned up once. The chain uses TRBV5-4 and TRBJ2-3, with 8 bases lining up with TRBD2. This CDR3 spans 15 amino acids. Trimming removed 3 bases from V and 5 bases from J; junction bases left unmatched: 8. Germline CDR1 and CDR2: SGHNT and YYREEE (reference sequence). The CDR3 region has the DNA TGTGCCAGCAGCTGGACGGGGGGGCGTAAAGATACGCAGTATTTT. It is translated as CASSWTGGRKDTQYF.

V and J are TRBV28 and TRBJ1-1; the D is unclear. The CDR3 has 12 residues. Deletions cut 7 bases from V and 1 base from J, with 7 bases between. Germline V gives CDR1 MDHEN, CDR2 SYDVKM. CDR3 loop: CASTLANTEAFF. The CDR3 DNA reads as TGTGCCAGCACCCTTGCGAACACTGAAGCTTTCTTT.

The rearrangement links TRBV29-1 to TRBJ2-2; the D is unclear. CDR3 size: 10 residues. The ends were cut back, 6 bases at V and 7 bases at J, with 6 bases in the middle. Germline CDR1 and CDR2: SQVTM and ANQGSEA. The CDR3 DNA reads TGCAGCGTCCCCCACGGGGAGCTGTTTTTT. This codes for CSVPHGELFF.

The chain employs TRBV12-5 and TRBJ1-5, with a possible D match to TRBD1 (6 bases). The V gene lost 6 bases and the J gene lost 3 bases, with 15 bases spanning the gap. Germline lookup yields CDR1 LGHNT and CDR2 FRNRAP. The CDR3 is 15 residues long. The CDR3 coding sequence is TGTGCTAGTGGCACCTCAGGGGATTACAATCAGCCCCAGCATTTT. This gives the protein CASGTSGDYNQPQHF.

The chain recombines TRBV11-2 with TRBJ1-1, with a possible D match to TRBD1 (6 bases). Looked up from germline, CDR1 is SGHAT and CDR2 is FQNNGV. This CDR3 has 15 amino acids. The V and J ends lost 3 bases and 3 bases respectively, with 14 bases between them. CDR3 in amino acids: CASSLGGATDTEAFF. The CDR3 DNA sequence: TGTGCCAGCAGCTTGGGGGGGGCAACAGACACTGAAGCTTTCTTT.

The chain uses TRBV6-6 and TRBJ1-5; weak D call: TRBD1 (5 bases). CDR3 length equals 15 residues. CDR1 and CDR2 from the germline V gene are MNHNY and SVGAGI (reference sequence). V lost 3 bases and J lost 3, with 12 bases in between. The CDR3 region is CASSYMGRDNQPQHF. The CDR3 DNA sequence: TGTGCCAGCAGTTATATGGGGCGAGACAATCAGCCCCAGCATTTT.

The rearrangement joins TRBV11-3 to TRBJ2-3; a possible D gene is TRBD2 (6 bases). This CDR3 has 14 residues. Trimming stripped 5 bases from V and 2 bases from J, with 11 bases between. In germline, CDR1 is SGHNT, CDR2 YENEEA. The CDR3, as DNA: TGTGCCAGCAGCCCGGGACTTACCACAGATACGCAGTATTTT. Translated, it gives CASSPGLTTDTQYF. The entire variable domain, with the rest obtained from reference TRBV11-3 and TRBJ2-3, is as follows: EAGVVQSPRYKIIEKKQPVAFWCNPISGHNTLYWYLQNLGQGPELLIRYENEEAVDDSQLPKDRFSAERLKGVDSTLKIQPAELGDSAVYLCASSPGLTTDTQYFGPGTRLTVL.

V and J are TRBV5-4 and TRBJ1-1; a weak D match, TRBD1 (5 bases). V lost 5 bases and J lost 5, with 19 bases in between. Per the germline V gene, CDR1 is SGHNT and CDR2 is YYREEE (reference sequence). The CDR3 consists of 15 residues. In DNA, the CDR3 is TGTGCCAGCAGTTCACCGGGAGGGGCAAGGACTGAAGCTTTCTTT. Protein sequence: CASSSPGGARTEAFF.

This clone rates as medium-sized. V is TRBV5-1 and J is TRBJ2-3; D is unclear. CDR1 and CDR2 from the germline V gene are SGHRS and YFSETQ. This CDR3 is 13 amino acids long. Trimming took 4 bases from V and 2 from J, leaving 8 bases between them. CDR3 sequence: CASSPGVTDTQYF. The CDR3 nucleotides are TGCGCCAGCAGCCCGGGTGTCACAGATACGCAGTATTTT. The whole variable domain, filled in from reference TRBV5-1 and TRBJ2-3, reads KAGVTQTPRYLIKTRGQQVTLSCSPISGHRSVSWYQQTPGQGLQFLFEYFSETQRNKGNFPGRFSGRQFSNSRSEMNVSTLELGDSALYLCASSPGVTDTQYFGPGTRLTVL.

The V and J genes are TRBV20-1 and TRBJ2-2; D not resolved. Germline V CDR1 and CDR2: DFQATT, SNEGSKA (reference sequence). This CDR3 contains 11 residues. V was clipped by 6 bases and J by 7 bases, with 9 bases between them. The CDR3 loop is CSAHGDGELFF. CDR3 nucleotide sequence: TGCAGTGCCCATGGCGACGGGGAGCTGTTTTTT.

The V call is TRBV7-2, the J call TRBJ2-7; the D gene is possibly TRBD2 (7 bases). Trimming shortened V by 5 bases and J by 2 bases, and 16 bases separated the two germline ends. The CDR3 extends over 15 amino acids. The germline CDR1 and CDR2 sequences are SGHTA and FQGNSA. The DNA for the CDR3 is TGTGCCAGCAGCCCGGTACGCGGGGGCACCTACGAGCAGTACTTC. As protein: CASSPVRGGTYEQYF.

This chain joins TRBV4-1 and TRBJ2-1, with 10 bases fitting TRBD2. The germline V gene encodes CDR1 MGHRA and CDR2 YSYEKL. The CDR3 consists of 16 residues. Germline trimming cut 1 base from V and 7 bases from J; bases unmatched to any gene: 7. CDR3 DNA: TGCGCCAGCAGCCAAGGGTGGGGGACTAGCGCAAATGAGCAGTTCTTC. It is translated as CASSQGWGTSANEQFF.

This chain uses TRBV12-5 with TRBJ2-2; no clear D gene. V was pared by 1 base and J by 3 bases, with 9 bases between. Germline loops: CDR1 LGHNT, CDR2 FRNRAP. The CDR3 totals 15 residues. The CDR3 DNA sequence: TGTGCTAGTGGTTTGGCGCGTGTATACACCGGGGAGCTGTTTTTT. It specifies CASGLARVYTGELFF.

The CDR3 loop reads CASSGPGGPSTDTQYF. The CDR3 DNA reads TGTGCCAGCAGCGGACCAGGGGGCCCCAGCACAGATACGCAGTATTTT. This chain joins TRBV7-9 and TRBJ2-3, with 8 bases fitting TRBD1. Germline CDR1 SEHNR, CDR2 FQNEAQ (reference sequence). The CDR3 totals 16 residues. V was pared by 5 bases and J by 0 bases, with 7 bases of the junction left unmatched. Together with reference TRBV7-9 and TRBJ2-3, the CDR3 gives the full variable domain: DTGVSQNPRHKITKRGQNVTFRCDPISEHNRLYWYRQTLGQGPEFLTYFQNEAQLEKSRLLSDRFSAERPKGSFSTLEIQRTEQGDSAMYLCASSGPGGPSTDTQYFGPGTRLTVL.